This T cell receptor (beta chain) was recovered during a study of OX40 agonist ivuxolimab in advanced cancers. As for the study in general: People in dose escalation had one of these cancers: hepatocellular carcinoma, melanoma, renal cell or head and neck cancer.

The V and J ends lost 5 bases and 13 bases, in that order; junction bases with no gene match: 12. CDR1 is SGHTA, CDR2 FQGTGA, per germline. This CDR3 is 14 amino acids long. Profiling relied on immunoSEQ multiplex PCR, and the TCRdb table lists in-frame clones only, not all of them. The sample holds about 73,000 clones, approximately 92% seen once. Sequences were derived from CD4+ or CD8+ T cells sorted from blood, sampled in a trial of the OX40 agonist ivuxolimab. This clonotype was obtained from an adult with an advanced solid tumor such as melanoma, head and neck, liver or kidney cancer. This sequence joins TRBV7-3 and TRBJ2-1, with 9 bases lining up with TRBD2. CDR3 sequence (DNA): TGTGCCAGCAGCCGTGGCAGCGGGGGGCCTTCCCAGTTCTTC. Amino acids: CASSRGSGGPSQFF.